These T cell receptor beta chains were read from a single sample in a study of blood T cell repertoires in COVID-19. Method: immunoSEQ multiplex PCR; TCRdb's copy keeps in-frame clones and lacks some. The sample shows almost 85,000 clones, over 70% of them seen only once. The sample consisted of peripheral blood. Source of these receptors: a man older than 75 with active or convalescent COVID-19. The CDR3 runs from the conserved cysteine through the conserved F or W. Each record gives: J gene, V gene, D gene, clone size, CDR3 DNA, CDR3 protein. The D gene is left open where the match is weak. Some rows have no size entry. The others give once, few or many, or a class for an expanded clone.

j_call: TRBJ1-2
v_call: TRBV28
d_call: NA
clone_size: NA
cdr3_nt: TGTGCCAGCAATTCCCCAGGAGGTGGCTACACCTTC
cdr3_aa: CASNSPGGGYTF

j_call: TRBJ2-1
v_call: TRBV2
d_call: TRBD1
clone_size: NA
cdr3_nt: TGTGCCAGCAGTGACCTGCAGGGGGACAATGAGCAGTTCTTC
cdr3_aa: CASSDLQGDNEQFF

j_call: TRBJ2-3
v_call: TRBV7-2
d_call: TRBD1
clone_size: NA
cdr3_nt: TGTGCCAGCAGCCTCCAGGGACAGGGGAAGCAGTATTTT
cdr3_aa: CASSLQGQGKQYF

j_call: TRBJ1-5
v_call: TRBV5-1
d_call: TRBD1
clone_size: few
cdr3_nt: TGCGCCAGCAGCTCGGGACAGAACAATCAGCCCCAGCATTTT
cdr3_aa: CASSSGQNNQPQHF

j_call: TRBJ2-7
v_call: TRBV10-3
d_call: TRBD2
clone_size: NA
cdr3_nt: TGTGCCATCAGTGAGTCAGGACCGGGGAGGGACGAGCAGTACTTC
cdr3_aa: CAISESGPGRDEQYF

j_call: TRBJ1-6
v_call: TRBV6-5
d_call: NA
clone_size: NA
cdr3_nt: TGTGCCAGCATTAGAGTGGAGAATTCACCCCTCCACTTT
cdr3_aa: CASIRVENSPLHF

j_call: TRBJ1-6
v_call: TRBV5-5
d_call: NA
clone_size: few
cdr3_nt: TGTGCCAGCAGCCGGACAGATAATTCACCCCTCCACTTT
cdr3_aa: CASSRTDNSPLHF

j_call: TRBJ2-1
v_call: TRBV29-1
d_call: TRBD2
clone_size: NA
cdr3_nt: TGCAGCGGGACCGGGGCTAGCGGGCTGAGCTCCTACAATGAGCAGTTCTTC
cdr3_aa: CSGTGASGLSSYNEQFF

j_call: TRBJ2-7
v_call: TRBV6-6
d_call: TRBD1
clone_size: NA
cdr3_nt: TGTGCCAGCAGTTACTCGGGGACAGGGGAGGTCGAGCAGTACTTC
cdr3_aa: CASSYSGTGEVEQYF

j_call: TRBJ2-3
v_call: TRBV11-3
d_call: NA
clone_size: NA
cdr3_nt: TGTGCCAGCAGCTTAGATCTCACAGATACGCAGTATTTT
cdr3_aa: CASSLDLTDTQYF

j_call: TRBJ2-7
v_call: TRBV5-1
d_call: TRBD2
clone_size: few
cdr3_nt: TGCGCCAGCAGCTTGGTGGCTAGCGGGAGGGCCGAGCAGTACTTC
cdr3_aa: CASSLVASGRAEQYF

j_call: TRBJ2-1
v_call: TRBV5-1
d_call: NA
clone_size: NA
cdr3_nt: TGCGCCAGCAGCTTGGGTGGGGGGGGCATCCTTCGAAGGCCCTACAATGAGCAGTTCTTC
cdr3_aa: CASSLGGGGILRRPYNEQFF

j_call: TRBJ1-6
v_call: TRBV6-2/TRBV6-3
d_call: NA
clone_size: NA
cdr3_nt: TGTGCCAGCAGTTACTTCAGTTCACCCCTCCACTTT
cdr3_aa: CASSYFSSPLHF

j_call: TRBJ1-2
v_call: TRBV27
d_call: NA
clone_size: NA
cdr3_nt: TGTGCCAGCAGTTTAAAACAGGACTATGGCTACACCTTC
cdr3_aa: CASSLKQDYGYTF

j_call: TRBJ2-5
v_call: TRBV7-2
d_call: NA
clone_size: NA
cdr3_nt: TGTGCCAGCAGCCCCAACCGTGGGCTAGCCCAAGAGACCCAGTACTTC
cdr3_aa: CASSPNRGLAQETQYF

j_call: TRBJ2-7
v_call: TRBV18
d_call: TRBD1
clone_size: NA
cdr3_nt: TGTGCCAGCTCACCTCGGACAGGGGAGGTAGCCTACGAGCAGTACTTC
cdr3_aa: CASSPRTGEVAYEQYF

j_call: TRBJ1-1
v_call: TRBV5-1
d_call: NA
clone_size: NA
cdr3_nt: TGCGCCAGCAGCCAGGGTCCTGAAGCTTTCTTT
cdr3_aa: CASSQGPEAFF

j_call: TRBJ2-6
v_call: TRBV28
d_call: NA
clone_size: NA
cdr3_nt: TGTGCCAGCAGTTTATCCCCAGGGGCCCACTCTGGGGCCAACGTCCTGACTTTC
cdr3_aa: CASSLSPGAHSGANVLTF

j_call: TRBJ2-5
v_call: TRBV21-1
d_call: NA
clone_size: NA
cdr3_nt: TGTGCCAGCAACCGAGGACAGTGCCTTAGGGAGACCCAGTACTTC
cdr3_aa: CASNRGQCLRETQYF

j_call: TRBJ1-5
v_call: TRBV5-1
d_call: NA
clone_size: NA
cdr3_nt: TGCGCCAGCAGCTTGTCGGGTCAGCCCCAGCATTTT
cdr3_aa: CASSLSGQPQHF

j_call: TRBJ2-5
v_call: TRBV10-3
d_call: TRBD2
clone_size: NA
cdr3_nt: TGTGCCGTCGGGACTAGCGGGAGGGAAGAGACCCAGTACTTC
cdr3_aa: CAVGTSGREETQYF

j_call: TRBJ2-5
v_call: TRBV5-5
d_call: TRBD1
clone_size: NA
cdr3_nt: TGTGCCAGCAGCTTAACAGGGGTTCTGGAGACCCAGTACTTC
cdr3_aa: CASSLTGVLETQYF

j_call: TRBJ2-7
v_call: TRBV5-1
d_call: TRBD2
clone_size: NA
cdr3_nt: TGCGCCAGCAGCACGGGACTAGCGGGGGTCTACGAGCAGTACTTC
cdr3_aa: CASSTGLAGVYEQYF

j_call: TRBJ1-1
v_call: TRBV4-3
d_call: TRBD1
clone_size: NA
cdr3_nt: TGCGCCAGCAGCCAAGATAATGGCAGGGGGCGGTTCTTT
cdr3_aa: CASSQDNGRGRFF

j_call: TRBJ1-6
v_call: TRBV19
d_call: NA
clone_size: medium-sized
cdr3_nt: TGTGCCTCACGGATGGGGAGCTCCTATAATTCACCCCTCCACTTT
cdr3_aa: CASRMGSSYNSPLHF

j_call: TRBJ1-2
v_call: TRBV12-5
d_call: TRBD1
clone_size: NA
cdr3_nt: TGTGCTAGTGGTTTGGTACGGGACAGGGACTATGGCTACACCTTC
cdr3_aa: CASGLVRDRDYGYTF

j_call: TRBJ2-7
v_call: TRBV5-6
d_call: NA
clone_size: NA
cdr3_nt: TGTGCCAGCAGCTTCGACAGAAGCACCTACGAGCAGTACTTC
cdr3_aa: CASSFDRSTYEQYF

j_call: TRBJ2-2
v_call: TRBV5-4
d_call: TRBD2
clone_size: NA
cdr3_nt: TGTGCCAGCAGCTTCGGCGGGGGGGCAATAAGCACCGGGGAGCTGTTTTTT
cdr3_aa: CASSFGGGAISTGELFF

j_call: TRBJ2-7
v_call: TRBV6-4
d_call: TRBD2
clone_size: NA
cdr3_nt: TGTGCCAGCAGCCTCCTAGCGGACCCAGACTACGAGCAGTACTTC
cdr3_aa: CASSLLADPDYEQYF

j_call: TRBJ2-3
v_call: TRBV9
d_call: NA
clone_size: NA
cdr3_nt: TGTGCCAGCAGCGTAGAGGGGCAAAACACATATACGCAGTATTTT
cdr3_aa: CASSVEGQNTYTQYF

j_call: TRBJ1-2
v_call: TRBV12-3/TRBV12-4
d_call: NA
clone_size: NA
cdr3_nt: TGTGCCAGCGGCGGGGGTTATGGCTACACCTTC
cdr3_aa: CASGGGYGYTF

j_call: TRBJ1-6
v_call: TRBV27
d_call: NA
clone_size: NA
cdr3_nt: TGTGCCAGCAGTCGGGACTTAGATAATTCACCCCTCCACTTT
cdr3_aa: CASSRDLDNSPLHF

j_call: TRBJ2-7
v_call: TRBV6-6
d_call: NA
clone_size: few
cdr3_nt: TGTGCCAGCAGTTACGGGGGGGAGCAGTACTTC
cdr3_aa: CASSYGGEQYF

j_call: TRBJ1-1
v_call: TRBV6-1
d_call: NA
clone_size: once
cdr3_nt: TGTGCCAGCAGTGAAGGGAGAAACACTGAAGCTTTCTTT
cdr3_aa: CASSEGRNTEAFF

j_call: TRBJ2-3
v_call: TRBV7-9
d_call: TRBD1
clone_size: NA
cdr3_nt: TGTGCCAGCAGCGCAGGGACAGCTAGCACAGATACGCAGTATTTT
cdr3_aa: CASSAGTASTDTQYF

j_call: TRBJ2-5
v_call: TRBV7-9
d_call: NA
clone_size: NA
cdr3_nt: TGTGCCAGCAGCCCGGGGAAGACCCAGTACTTC
cdr3_aa: CASSPGKTQYF

j_call: TRBJ2-7
v_call: TRBV6-2/TRBV6-3
d_call: TRBD1
clone_size: NA
cdr3_nt: TGTGCCAGCAGTCCGGGACAGGGATTATGGGAGCAGTACTTC
cdr3_aa: CASSPGQGLWEQYF

j_call: TRBJ2-1
v_call: TRBV10-2
d_call: NA
clone_size: NA
cdr3_nt: TGCGCCAGCAGGAACGTCGGGTACAATGAGCAGTTCTTC
cdr3_aa: CASRNVGYNEQFF